The 7 T cell receptor beta chains listed next were all sequenced from one sample in a study of blood T cell repertoires in COVID-19. The method was immunoSEQ multiplex PCR; TCRdb's version includes in-frame clones alone and lacks a portion of them. The table has 200,000 to 250,000 clones, 65% to 90% seen once. The sequenced material came from peripheral blood. Receptors were obtained from a woman of 80 years or more with active or convalescent COVID-19.

The chain carries TRBV29-1 and TRBJ1-3; TRBD1 matches at 7 bases. This CDR3 spans 14 amino acids. Trimming took 4 bases from V and 0 from J; bases not matched to a gene: 3. In germline, CDR1 is SQVTM, CDR2 ANQGSEA. In DNA, the CDR3 is TGCAGCGTTGGACAGGGTCACTCTGGAAACACCATATATTTT. Its protein product is CSVGQGHSGNTIYF.

J is TRBJ1-4 and V is TRBV4-1; 8 bases align to TRBD1. The germline V gene encodes CDR1 MGHRA and CDR2 YSYEKL. Trimming took 0 bases from V and 5 from J; bases not matched to a gene: 11. The CDR3 loop spans 18 amino acids. CDR3 coding DNA: TGCGCCAGCAGCCAAGATCCCGGGGACAGGTACCCGAATGAAAAACTGTTTTTT. It is translated as CASSQDPGDRYPNEKLFF.

This chain links TRBV30 with TRBJ2-2; D ambiguous. Germline V gives CDR1 GTSNPN, CDR2 SVGIG (reference sequence). V gave up 0 bases and J gave up 4 bases, with 9 bases separating them. The CDR3 sequence is 14 residues long. The CDR3 DNA reads as TGTGCCTGGAGTGTAAGTAGAAGCACCGGGGAGCTGTTTTTT. Its translation is CAWSVSRSTGELFF. Together with reference TRBV30 and TRBJ2-2, the CDR3 gives the full variable domain: SQTIHQWPATLVQPVGSPLSLECTVEGTSNPNLYWYRQAAGRGLQLLFYSVGIGQISSEVPQNLSASRPQDRQFILSSKKLLLSDSGFYLCAWSVSRSTGELFFGEGSRLTVL.

V and J are TRBV7-9 and TRBJ2-7, with unresolved D. V was trimmed by 2 bases and J by 5 bases, leaving 7 bases between them. Germline loops: CDR1 SEHNR, CDR2 FQNEAQ (reference sequence). The CDR3 totals 12 residues. The CDR3 DNA is TGTGCCAGCAGCTTATATGAGGACGAGCAGTACTTC. This translates into CASSLYEDEQYF. Full variable domain (remainder filled in from reference TRBV7-9 and TRBJ2-7): DTGVSQNPRHKITKRGQNVTFRCDPISEHNRLYWYRQTLGQGPEFLTYFQNEAQLEKSRLLSDRFSAERPKGSFSTLEIQRTEQGDSAMYLCASSLYEDEQYFGPGTRLTVT.

The chain's CDR3 is CASSESAALRGGYGYTF. CDR3 bases: TGTGCCAGCAGTGAATCGGCCGCTCTCAGGGGTGGCTATGGCTACACCTTC. The rearrangement links TRBV2 to TRBJ1-2; TRBD1 is a possible D gene (6 bases). Germline-derived CDR1 and CDR2 are SNHLY and FYNNEI. CDR3 length: 17 amino acids. V gave up 2 bases and J gave up 4 bases, with 20 bases separating them.

The table lists this clone with a few counts. The chain recombines TRBV6-1 with TRBJ1-2, with D tentatively TRBD1 (6 bases). The V gene's germline CDR1 is MNHNS and CDR2 SASEGT. The CDR3 covers 13 residues. V dropped 3 bases and J dropped 9 bases, with 14 bases sitting between them. CDR3 coding DNA: TGTGCCAGCAGTGATAGGGGGTTTACTAGCTACACCTTC. Its protein is CASSDRGFTSYTF.

A remark on this clone: Distinct nucleotide sequences in the sample also encode this CDR3. J is TRBJ2-7 and V is TRBV18; TRBD2 matches at 8 bases. CDR1 is KGHSH, CDR2 LQKENI, per germline. The V and J ends lost 6 bases and 4 bases, in that order; junction bases with no gene match: 17. The CDR3 totals 17 residues. The CDR3 nucleotides read TGTGCCAGCTCGTCCGGACTAGCATCAGGGAAGTCATACGAGCAGTACTTC. This translates into CASSSGLASGKSYEQYF.